The 21 T cell receptor beta chains in this list originate from one sample, sequenced in a study of cytomegalovirus exposure and HLA in healthy donors. The PCR was carried out with 60 Vbeta primers and 13 Jbeta primers. Libraries were prepared by immunoSEQ multiplex PCR; TCRdb keeps only in-frame clonotypes and omits some of them. The repertoire holds 130,000 to 150,000 clones, with 78% as singletons. The specimen sequenced was PBMCs. These TCRs come from a male donor in good health and CMV-seronegative.

The J gene is TRBJ2-1, the V gene TRBV5-1, with a tentative D call TRBD2 (5 bases). The germline V gene has CDR1 SGHRS and CDR2 YFSETQ. The CDR3 is 15 amino acids. The V gene lost 0 bases and the J gene lost 4 bases, with 11 bases spanning the gap. The CDR3 reads CASSLDGGSYNEQFF. CDR3 DNA: TGCGCCAGCAGCTTGGATGGCGGGTCTTACAATGAGCAGTTCTTC.

The chain employs TRBV5-4 and TRBJ2-5; no clear D gene. The V end lost 1 base, the J end lost 4 bases, and 23 bases lay between the germline ends. Germline loops: CDR1 SGHNT, CDR2 YYREEE (reference sequence). The CDR3 runs 18 residues. CDR3 region: CASSLSRHLQVAPETQYF. The CDR3 nucleotides read TGTGCCAGCAGCTTGTCCCGACATCTACAAGTCGCGCCAGAGACCCAGTACTTC.

This clone was detected a few times. The chain employs TRBV18 and TRBJ2-3; 8 nucleotides agree with TRBD2. V was clipped by 1 base and J by 1 base; unmatched bases: 4. This CDR3 is 16 amino acids long. Germline values: CDR1 KGHSH, CDR2 LQKENI. CDR3 sequence: CASSPQAGGGTDTQYF. The CDR3, as DNA: TGTGCCAGCTCACCACAGGCGGGAGGTGGCACAGATACGCAGTATTTT.

A single count supports this clone. The V gene is TRBV7-3, the J gene TRBJ1-1; no clear D. CDR1 and CDR2 (germline): SGHTA, FQGTGA. This CDR3 has 13 residues. V dropped 1 base and J dropped 3 bases, with 6 bases sitting between them. CDR3 DNA sequence: TGTGCCAGCAGCTTAATAGAGGACACTGAAGCTTTCTTT. Amino acids: CASSLIEDTEAFF.

This chain connects TRBV10-3 to TRBJ1-2; D possibly corresponds to TRBD1 (5 bases). The CDR3 runs to 16 residues. With 6 bases removed from V and 4 bases from J, the gap between germline ends came to 21 bases. The germline CDR1 and CDR2 sequences are ENHRY and SYGVKD. CDR3 region: CAIRDDRDWSIYGYTF. CDR3 in DNA: TGTGCCATCAGAGATGACCGGGACTGGTCCATCTATGGCTACACCTTC.

J is TRBJ1-4 and V is TRBV30; TRBD1 is a possible D gene (6 bases). CDR3 length equals 13 residues. The V gene's germline CDR1 is GTSNPN and CDR2 SVGIG (reference sequence). Trimming stripped 2 bases from V and 3 bases from J, with 7 bases between. This CDR3 is CAWSYRANEKLFF. The DNA of the CDR3 is TGTGCCTGGAGTTACAGGGCTAATGAAAAACTGTTTTTT.

The table lists this clone with a count of one. The chain is built from TRBV9 and TRBJ1-2; TRBD1 aligns across 10 bases. The CDR3 is 15 amino acids. Losses at the gene ends were 6 bases for V and 1 base for J; bases not matched to a gene: 6. CDR1 is SGDLS, CDR2 YYNGEE, per germline. The CDR3: CASNKGQGNNYGYTF. In nucleotides, the CDR3 is TGTGCCAGCAACAAGGGACAGGGGAATAACTATGGCTACACCTTC.

The chain links TRBV19 to TRBJ2-3; 10 bases are a match to TRBD2. CDR3 size: 18 residues. The germline V gene encodes CDR1 LNHDA and CDR2 SQIVND (reference sequence). V lost 10 bases to trimming and J lost 6 bases; unmatched junction nucleotides: 22. CDR3 nucleotides: TGTGCCACCCAAAGGAGGGGACTAGCGAACCGCGTCTTGGATACGCAGTATTTT. This codes for CATQRRGLANRVLDTQYF. The full variable domain, completed using reference TRBV19 and TRBJ2-3, is DGGITQSPKYLFRKEGQNVTLSCEQNLNHDAMYWYRQDPGQGLRLIYYSQIVNDFQKGDIAEGYSVSREKKESFPLTVTSAQKNPTAFYLCATQRRGLANRVLDTQYFGPGTRLTVL.

The J gene is TRBJ2-7, the V gene TRBV6-5; weak D call: TRBD1 (5 bases). V was shortened by 5 bases and J by 5 bases, with 19 bases between the two germline ends. CDR1 is MNHEY and CDR2 is SVGAGI in the germline V gene. CDR3 length: 15 amino acids. CDR3 loop: CASSPRYRSIHEQYF. The CDR3 DNA reads as TGTGCCAGCAGTCCCCGTTACAGGTCGATCCACGAGCAGTACTTC.

The genes are TRBV4-3 and TRBJ1-4; D is unclear. The V gene's germline CDR1 is LGHNA and CDR2 YSLEER. The V end lost 1 base, the J end lost 8 bases, and 14 bases lay between the germline ends. The CDR3 covers 15 residues. The chain's CDR3 is CASSQVLSGLEKLFF. The CDR3 DNA reads as TGCGCCAGCAGCCAAGTTTTGTCGGGATTGGAAAAACTGTTTTTT.

This rearrangement joins TRBV29-1 to TRBJ2-1, with 9 positions matching TRBD1. The CDR3 contains 14 residues. The V gene's germline CDR1 is SQVTM and CDR2 ANQGSEA. The V gene end was trimmed by 8 bases and the J gene end by 0 bases; junction bases not matched to a gene: 5. The CDR3 coding sequence is TGCAGCCTAAAGGACAGGGGCTCCTACAATGAGCAGTTCTTC. This translates into CSLKDRGSYNEQFF.

This clone was seen more than once but under ten times. This chain links TRBV2 with TRBJ2-7; 11 bases line up with TRBD1. Germline V gene sequence: CDR1 SNHLY, CDR2 FYNNEI. The V gene end was trimmed by 6 bases and the J gene end by 11 bases; junction bases not matched to a gene: 15. The length of the CDR3 is 15 residues. The CDR3 is CASSPGQGAAGGKYF. CDR3 nucleotides: TGTGCCAGCAGCCCCGGACAGGGGGCGGCGGGAGGTAAGTACTTC. Complete variable domain (other parts from reference TRBV2 and TRBJ2-7): EPEVTQTPSHQVTQMGQEVILRCVPISNHLYFYWYRQILGQKVEFLVSFYNNEISEKSEIFDDQFSVERPDGSNFTLKIRSTKLEDSAMYFCASSPGQGAAGGKYFGPGTRLTVT.

V usage is TRBV9 and J usage is TRBJ2-7, with TRBD1 identical over 9 bases. V dropped 7 bases and J dropped 3; count of bases not matched to a gene: 5. Germline CDR1 SGDLS, CDR2 YYNGEE. The CDR3 spans 13 residues. The CDR3: CASGTGYVYEQYF. The CDR3 bases are TGTGCCAGCGGGACAGGGTATGTCTACGAGCAGTACTTC.

This chain links TRBV18 with TRBJ1-5; 11 bases map to TRBD1. V gave up 3 bases and J gave up 2 bases; unmatched junction bases: 6. The CDR3 contains 17 residues. CDR1 KGHSH and CDR2 LQKENI come from the germline V gene. For the CDR3, the DNA is TGTGCCAGCTCACCGAGGGGGACAGGGGGTGGCAATCAGCCCCAGCATTTT. The encoded protein is CASSPRGTGGGNQPQHF.

The chain is built from TRBV11-2 and TRBJ2-1; TRBD2 aligns across 7 bases. After removal of 3 bases from V and 8 bases from J, the junction contained 1 base not matched to a gene. Germline values: CDR1 SGHAT, CDR2 FQNNGV. The CDR3 spans 12 residues. Here the CDR3 reads CASSLGGDEQFF. In DNA, the CDR3 is TGTGCCAGCAGCTTGGGAGGGGATGAGCAGTTCTTC.

J is TRBJ2-7 and V is TRBV11-2; TRBD1 matches at 8 bases. Trimming cost V 5 bases and J 5 bases; bases outside gene matches: 8. The CDR3 sequence is 14 residues long. CDR1 is SGHAT and CDR2 is FQNNGV in the germline V gene. DNA of the CDR3: TGTGCCAGCAGCACCGACAGGGGAAGCAACGAGCAGTACTTC. This sequence encodes CASSTDRGSNEQYF.

This clone was found once. The rearrangement uses TRBV25-1 and TRBJ1-1, with no clear D. V dropped 6 bases and J dropped 3 bases, with 5 bases sitting between them. This CDR3 contains 11 residues. Germline-derived CDR1 and CDR2 are MGHDK and SYGVNS. The CDR3 sequence is CASRLYTEAFF. CDR3 sequence (DNA): TGTGCCAGCAGATTATACACTGAAGCTTTCTTT.

This clone was recorded a few times. The chain employs TRBV5-6 and TRBJ1-2; D may be TRBD1 (6 bases). This CDR3 region has 16 residues. Germline assignment: CDR1 SGHDT and CDR2 YYEEEE. V lost 1 base to trimming and J lost 3 bases, with 16 bases between them. DNA of the CDR3: TGTGCCAGCAGCTTGCCGACAAGGGGGTTTGACTATGGCTACACCTTC. Translation gives CASSLPTRGFDYGYTF.

The chain combines TRBV30 with TRBJ1-2, with 9 positions matching TRBD1. Trimming took 0 bases from V and 8 from J; bases not matched to a gene: 13. The germline gives CDR1 GTSNPN, CDR2 SVGIG (reference sequence). CDR3 length: 16 residues. CDR3 protein: CAWSVLGQGPLTGYTF. The CDR3 nucleotides are TGTGCCTGGAGTGTACTTGGACAGGGGCCGTTGACAGGCTACACCTTC. Filled out from reference TRBV30 and TRBJ1-2, the complete variable domain reads SQTIHQWPATLVQPVGSPLSLECTVEGTSNPNLYWYRQAAGRGLQLLFYSVGIGQISSEVPQNLSASRPQDRQFILSSKKLLLSDSGFYLCAWSVLGQGPLTGYTFGSGTRLTVV.

The chain is built from TRBV4-2 and TRBJ1-5, with TRBD1 matching over 8 bases. The CDR3 is 16 residues long. The J segment lost 2 bases and the V segment lost 0 bases, leaving 3 bases of the junction unmatched. The V gene's germline CDR1 is LGHNA and CDR2 YNFKEQ. CDR3 region: CASSQEEGQGNQPQHF. For the CDR3, the DNA is TGTGCCAGCAGCCAAGAAGAGGGACAGGGCAATCAGCCCCAGCATTTT.

This CDR3 reads CASSSYRGNYEQYF. The CDR3 coding sequence is TGCGCCAGCAGCTCGTACAGGGGGAACTACGAGCAGTACTTC. The V and J genes are TRBV5-1 and TRBJ2-7, with 8 bases aligning to TRBD1. This CDR3 has 14 residues. Germline V lookup: CDR1 SGHRS, CDR2 YFSETQ. Trimming took 3 bases from V and 3 from J; bases not matched to a gene: 5.